This T cell receptor (beta chain) was captured by sequencing in a study of blood T cell repertoires in COVID-19. Produced via immunoSEQ multiplex PCR; TCRdb's table is partial and in-frame only. The repertoire includes roughly 440,000 clones, around 89% of them detected once, and 10% to 15% sits in the top ten. The germline CDR1 and CDR2 sequences are LGHDT and YNNKEL (reference sequence). This CDR3 contains 14 residues. The junction had 4 bases not matched to a gene; V was cut back by 1 base and J by 6 bases. The sequenced sample was peripheral blood. This clonotype originated in a woman in her fifties or sixties with COVID-19, enrolled during active disease. J is TRBJ2-3 and V is TRBV3-1 (or the pseudogene TRBV3-2); 7 nucleotides match TRBD2. As DNA, the CDR3 is TGTGCCAGCAGCCAAGGACTAGCTGCGGATACGCAGTATTTT. Translating it yields CASSQGLAADTQYF.